The rows below give T cell receptor beta chains drawn from one sample of a study of blood T cell repertoires in COVID-19. Generated by immunoSEQ multiplex PCR, the TCRdb table keeps only in-frame clones and is missing some. The top ten hold more than 7% of the sample, which has 200,000 to 300,000 clones, about 79% seen once. The sample comprised peripheral blood. These receptor sequences come from a man older than 75 with acute or convalescent COVID-19. CDR3s include the opening cysteine and the closing phenylalanine or tryptophan. A D gene is named only where the DNA matches it firmly. Size is stated for part of the rows, as once, few or many counts, or as a class when the clone is expanded.

.,TRBJ1-6,TRBD1,TRBV11-3,CASSFGTGGSPLHF,TGTGCCAGCAGCTTCGGGACAGGGGGCTCACCCCTCCACTTT
.,TRBJ2-7,TRBD1,TRBV28,CASSFSPGQDSYEQYF,TGTGCCAGCAGTTTCTCCCCGGGACAGGACTCCTACGAGCAGTACTTC
.,TRBJ1-2,TRBD1,TRBV28,CASSLMRVTGGYTF,TGTGCCAGCAGTTTAATGAGGGTGACAGGGGGCTACACCTTC
.,TRBJ2-5,TRBD2,TRBV24-1,CATSDYRDGRASQTQYF,TGTGCCACCAGTGATTATCGAGACGGGAGGGCCTCCCAGACCCAGTACTTC
once,TRBJ1-2,.,TRBV18,CASSPGHRYGYTF,TGTGCCAGCTCACCGGGACATCGCTATGGCTACACCTTC
.,TRBJ2-3,TRBD1,TRBV3-1/TRBV3-2,CASSHRDRGADTQYF,TGTGCCAGCAGCCATCGAGACAGGGGGGCAGATACGCAGTATTTT
.,TRBJ2-7,TRBD1,TRBV24-1,CATSPTPGQGRNEQYF,TGTGCCACCAGCCCGACTCCGGGACAGGGTAGGAACGAGCAGTACTTC
.,TRBJ2-7,.,TRBV19,CASSIDRSPLVEQYF,TGTGCCAGTAGTATAGATCGTTCCCCACTGGTCGAGCAGTACTTC
.,TRBJ1-4,.,TRBV7-9,CASSTSLPNEKLFF,TGTGCCAGCAGCACGAGCCTTCCTAATGAAAAACTGTTTTTT
.,TRBJ2-1,.,TRBV27,CASSFGDTRWSEQFF,TGTGCCAGCAGTTTCGGGGACACCCGGTGGAGTGAGCAGTTCTTC
many,TRBJ2-7,.,TRBV6-6,CASSYSNSPYEQYF,TGTGCCAGCAGTTACTCGAACAGTCCCTACGAGCAGTACTTC
.,TRBJ2-1,.,TRBV11-1,CASTIGDPRYNEQFF,TGTGCCAGCACCATAGGGGATCCTCGATACAATGAGCAGTTCTTC
.,TRBJ2-7,TRBD2,TRBV6-5,CAIASLTSSSYEQYF,TGTGCCATCGCCTCCCTGACTAGCAGCTCCTACGAGCAGTACTTC
once,TRBJ1-1,TRBD1,TRBV12-3/TRBV12-4,CASSPGGVLAFF,TGTGCCAGCAGTCCAGGGGGCGTGTTAGCTTTCTTT
.,TRBJ1-2,.,TRBV24-1,CATSGLKTGQGNYGYTF,TGTGCCACCAGTGGCCTTAAGACAGGCCAAGGAAACTATGGCTACACCTTC
once,TRBJ2-6,.,TRBV5-4,CASSLSVGQRKSGANVLTF,TGTGCCAGCAGCCTATCCGTCGGACAACGGAAGTCTGGGGCCAACGTCCTGACTTTC
.,TRBJ2-2,.,TRBV30,CAWRGGGSERSNTGELFF,TGTGCCTGGAGGGGAGGAGGGAGTGAACGCTCGAACACCGGGGAGCTGTTTTTT
.,TRBJ1-6,.,TRBV28,CASRDGGSYNSPLHF,TGTGCCAGCAGGGATGGAGGCTCCTATAATTCACCCCTCCACTTT
.,TRBJ2-1,TRBD1,TRBV10-2,CASSESDRGLEFF,TGCGCCAGCAGTGAGTCCGACAGGGGGCTGGAGTTCTTC
once,TRBJ2-3,.,TRBV5-4,CASSSSNRETDTQYF,TGTGCCAGCAGCTCCAGTAACAGGGAGACAGATACGCAGTATTTT
.,TRBJ2-6,TRBD1,TRBV30,CAWSRDRGLGYSGANVLTF,TGTGCCTGGAGTAGGGACAGGGGTTTGGGATACTCTGGGGCCAACGTCCTGACTTTC
.,TRBJ2-3,TRBD2,TRBV7-3,CASSEGTSGSRTDTQYF,TGTGCCAGCAGCGAAGGGACTAGCGGATCCCGCACAGATACGCAGTATTTT
.,TRBJ2-7,.,TRBV21-1,CASSNGRDRAVEQYF,TGTGCCAGCAGCAATGGCCGGGACAGGGCAGTCGAGCAGTACTTC
.,TRBJ2-1,.,TRBV30,CAWSVVRANNEQFF,TGTGCCTGGAGTGTGGTCAGGGCCAACAATGAGCAGTTCTTC
.,TRBJ1-2,.,TRBV4-2,CASSQAGTRDGYTF,TGTGCCAGCAGCCAAGCCGGGACAAGGGACGGCTACACCTTC
.,TRBJ2-3,TRBD1,TRBV2,CASRGQGRGTDTQYF,TGTGCCAGCAGGGGACAGGGAAGGGGAACAGATACGCAGTATTTT
.,TRBJ1-1,.,TRBV27,CASSPGLRGGTEAFF,TGTGCCAGCAGCCCAGGGCTCAGGGGCGGCACTGAAGCTTTCTTT
.,TRBJ1-1,TRBD1,TRBV28,CASSLYAGGRGAFF,TGTGCCAGCAGTTTATACGCGGGGGGCAGGGGGGCTTTCTTT
.,TRBJ1-5,TRBD1,TRBV7-2,CASSWRLDRVSNQPQHF,TGTGCCAGCAGCTGGCGACTTGACAGGGTTAGCAATCAGCCCCAGCATTTT